The present entry profiles one TCR beta chain with its context. After removal of 5 bases from V and 4 bases from J, the junction contained 9 bases not matched to a gene. The CDR3 is made up of 17 amino acids. CDR1 is MNHEY, CDR2 SMNVEV, per germline (reference sequence). The data stem from a study of shared clonotypes between healthy human individuals. Naive CD8 populations comprised CD45RO-negative cells positively selected for CCR7, excluding terminally differentiated effector memory CD45RA+ cells. The protocol was immunoSEQ multiplex PCR, while the TCRdb copy is restricted to in-frame clones and leaves out a portion. The table records over 750,000 clones, 95% to 97% of them present only once.

The TCR was taken from a man aged 25-45 years in good health. The gene calls are TRBV27 and TRBJ2-1; 12 bases are shared with TRBD2. The sample consisted of naive CD8+ T cells sorted from blood. This CDR3 reads CASSPTGTSGLYNEQFF. CDR3 nucleotides: TGTGCCAGCAGTCCGACCGGGACTAGCGGGCTTTACAATGAGCAGTTCTTC.